This TCR beta chain is from a study of response to subunit inactivated influenza vaccine. Germline CDR1 reads MNHEY; CDR2 reads SVGEGT. This CDR3 is built from 15 residues. Germline trimming cut 3 bases from V and 4 bases from J; bases unmatched to any gene: 6. This clonotype was seen a handful of times. From the RT-PCR reads, TCRdb called clonotypes with MiXCR, one entry per CDR3 protein. The sample lists around 790,000 distinct CDR3 sequences; about 20% were seen once. The sequencing here drew on PBMCs from blood, taken 4 to 6 days after vaccination. The origin of this receptor is a man aged 50-59 years who received an inactivated influenza vaccine. V and J are TRBV6-2 or TRBV6-3 and TRBJ2-1; 7 bases are shared with TRBD1. CDR3 sequence (DNA): TGTGCCAGCAGTTATAGGACAGGATGGTACAATGAGCAGTTCTTC. This encodes CASSYRTGWYNEQFF.